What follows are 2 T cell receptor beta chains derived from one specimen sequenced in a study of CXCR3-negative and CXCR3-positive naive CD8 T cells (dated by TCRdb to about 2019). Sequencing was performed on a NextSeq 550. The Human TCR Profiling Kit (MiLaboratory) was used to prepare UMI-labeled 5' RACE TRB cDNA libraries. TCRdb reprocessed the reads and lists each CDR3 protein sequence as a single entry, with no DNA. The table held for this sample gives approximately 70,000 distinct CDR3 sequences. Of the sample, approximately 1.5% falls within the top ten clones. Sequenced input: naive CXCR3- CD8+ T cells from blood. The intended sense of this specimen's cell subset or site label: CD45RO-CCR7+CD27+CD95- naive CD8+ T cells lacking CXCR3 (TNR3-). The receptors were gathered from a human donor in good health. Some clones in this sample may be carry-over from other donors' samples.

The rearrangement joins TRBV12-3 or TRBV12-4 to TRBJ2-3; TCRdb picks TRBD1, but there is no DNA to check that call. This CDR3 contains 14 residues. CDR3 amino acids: CASSSPWDVDTQYF.

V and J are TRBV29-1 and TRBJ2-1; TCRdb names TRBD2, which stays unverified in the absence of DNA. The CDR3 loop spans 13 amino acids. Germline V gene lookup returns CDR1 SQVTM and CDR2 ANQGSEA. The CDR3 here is CNVVSAGHNEQFF.